This T cell receptor beta chain originates from a study of response to subunit inactivated influenza vaccine (dated by TCRdb to the late 2010s). Some background on the complete study: Deep quantitative profiling of the T cell receptor repertoire was used in the study to follow responses to a trivalent subunit inactivated influenza vaccine. What the authors observed across the whole study: It was suggested by the authors that each seasonal influenza vaccination may recruit only a limited number of new T cells.

Receptor amplification or capture employed RT-PCR. The listed sequencing device is Illumina HiSeq 2500. The public reads were reanalyzed by TCRdb: fastp trimming at Q25, MiXCR alignment, in-frame beta chains only. Rows with one shared CDR3 protein collapse into an entry with the most common genes and DNA. Within this sample are about 540,000 distinct CDR3 sequences, with approximately 22% of them counted one time only. The ten largest make up about 2.8% of the sample. Turning to this clonotype: Its antigen remains undetermined. Base qualities are not at hand, and no much larger clone is one base apart.

The germline V gene encodes CDR1 DFQATT and CDR2 SNEGSKA (reference sequence). The junction shows trimming of 1 base on V and 3 bases on J, plus 10 bases between the germline ends. From its cysteine to its phenylalanine, the CDR3 spans 14 amino acids. The DNA shown is the 42-base CDR3, in frame from base 1. The same sample was also studied in work on T cells expressing NK-cell markers. Per the second study: TCR beta cDNA libraries were made by 5'RACE template switching that added a universal primer site and unique molecular identifiers. In sorted CD3+CD56+NKG2C+, CD3+CD56+NKG2C- and CD3+CD56-NKG2C+ T-cell subsets from 7 to 9 donors, TCR beta-chain repertoires were profiled. Among the eight sequenced donors, seven were HCMV-seropositive and one was HCMV-seronegative. To restrict sorting to alphabetaTCR-expressing T cells, an anti-gammadeltaTCR antibody was added in several experiments. In six donors, the dominant CD3+CD56+NKG2C+ clonotypes were among the top 10 CD8+ clonotypes and accounted for about 1.0-7.0% of CD8+ T cells. Those dominant clonotypes were again the most abundant among CD3+CD56-NKG2C+ cells in a handful of donors, at roughly 25-65%. It remained unclear whether the expanded NKG2C-expressing T cell clones were specific for HCMV antigens. The study sequenced eight donors, all healthy volunteers chosen at random: three men and five women. HCMV-specific IgG was detected in serum with a commercial ELISA kit to determine HCMV serostatus. Peripheral blood mononuclear cells were isolated from blood by Ficoll density gradient centrifugation. Using Miltenyi isolation kits, CD4+ and CD8+ T cells were isolated from PBMC through magnetic immunoseparation. Synthesis of cDNA was primed from the TCR beta constant segment and was followed by two consecutive PCR amplification steps. Sequencing of the libraries produced 2 x 150 bp reads on Illumina HiSeq 2000/2500, MiSeq or NextSeq. MIGEC was used to demultiplex reads and group the reads by UMI, and MiTCR was used to assemble and quantify clonotypes. To exclude erroneous sequences, any TCR cDNA sequence not supported by at least two reads was discarded. The tcR package was used for downstream repertoire analysis, and clonotypes were matched across fractions by CDR3 nucleotide sequence plus V segment. VDJmatch was used to annotate antigen specificity against VDJdb, with one amino acid substitution allowed in CDR3.

This sequence originates from a middle-aged man who received an inactivated influenza vaccine. Donor details come from another sample of the same person, matched by shared clones. The rearrangement joined TRBV20-1 to TRBJ2-4, with no reliable assignment of the D segment. The starting material was CD4+ T cells sorted from PBMCs, obtained roughly 13 days after vaccination. The nucleotide sequence is TGCAGTGCTAGAGTGTTGCAAGGCAAAAACATTCAGTACTTC. It encodes CSARVLQGKNIQYF.